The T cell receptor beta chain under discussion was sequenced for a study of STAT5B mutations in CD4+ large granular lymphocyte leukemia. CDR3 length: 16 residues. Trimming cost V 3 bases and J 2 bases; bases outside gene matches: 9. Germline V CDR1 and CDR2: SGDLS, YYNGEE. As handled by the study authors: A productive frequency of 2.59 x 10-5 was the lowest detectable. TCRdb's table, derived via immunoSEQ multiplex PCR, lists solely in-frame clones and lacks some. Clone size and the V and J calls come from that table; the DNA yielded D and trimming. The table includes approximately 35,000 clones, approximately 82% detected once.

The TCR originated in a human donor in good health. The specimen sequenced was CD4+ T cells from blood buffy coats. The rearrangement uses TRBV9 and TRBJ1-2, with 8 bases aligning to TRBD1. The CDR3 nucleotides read TGTGCCAGCAGCGGGGATCTGACAGGGGTGAACTATGGCTACACCTTC. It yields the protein CASSGDLTGVNYGYTF.